The next 15 T cell receptor beta chains were all read from a single sample in a study of T cell changes during pregnancy in multiple sclerosis. Clones were sequenced by immunoSEQ multiplex PCR, and TCRdb holds only the in-frame ones, with some missing. The sample contains fewer than 140,000 clones, roughly 90% of which appear only once. The sample in question was peripheral blood, obtained after pregnancy. The receptors come from a female donor with multiple sclerosis, enrolled in a pregnancy study.

The chain combines TRBV9 with TRBJ2-7, with a possible D match to TRBD2 (5 bases). Trimming took 2 bases from V and 4 from J, leaving 19 bases between them. The CDR3 runs to 16 residues. Germline CDR1 SGDLS, CDR2 YYNGEE. The CDR3 protein is CASSVGLGWEMYEQYF. The CDR3 DNA sequence: TGTGCCAGCAGCGTCGGATTGGGGTGGGAGATGTACGAGCAGTACTTC.

The CDR3 DNA sequence: TGCGCCAGCAGCTTGGCCGGGCTAGCGGGAGGGCCCGGCACAGATACGCAGTATTTT. Translating gives CASSLAGLAGGPGTDTQYF. The J gene is TRBJ2-3, the V gene TRBV5-1; the match to TRBD2 covers 12 bases. The CDR3 totals 19 residues. V lost 0 bases and J lost 1; bases outside the gene matches: 9. Germline CDR1 and CDR2: SGHRS and YFSETQ.

The gene calls are TRBV6-5 and TRBJ1-2; 7 bases fit TRBD1. CDR3 size: 15 residues. CDR1 MNHEY and CDR2 SVGAGI come from the germline V gene. Trimming at V came to 5 bases and at J to 2 bases, leaving 8 bases not matched to a gene. The DNA for the CDR3 is TGTGCCAGCAGTAACCCGACAGGGACCAACTATGGCTACACCTTC. Translating gives CASSNPTGTNYGYTF.

V gene TRBV2 combines with J gene TRBJ2-5; 11 bases line up with TRBD2. The V and J ends lost 6 bases and 5 bases, in that order; junction bases with no gene match: 5. Germline-derived CDR1 and CDR2 are SNHLY and FYNNEI. This CDR3 contains 14 residues. The CDR3, as DNA: TGTGCCAGCAGGGGACTAGCGGAAATCGAGACCCAGTACTTC. It codes for CASRGLAEIETQYF.

This rearrangement joins TRBV7-2 to TRBJ1-6; 7 nucleotides agree with TRBD1. The germline V gene has CDR1 SGHTA and CDR2 FQGNSA. The junction had 9 bases not matched to a gene; V was cut back by 6 bases and J by 7 bases. The CDR3 sequence is 15 residues long. In DNA form, the CDR3 reads TGTGCCAGCAGACCCGACAGGGCCCAAAATTCACCCCTCCACTTT. It yields the protein CASRPDRAQNSPLHF.

Only one count was recorded for this clone. V and J are TRBV29-1 and TRBJ2-5; 9 nucleotides agree with TRBD1. Trimming removed 6 bases from V and 3 bases from J; junction bases left unmatched: 17. The CDR3 length is 17 residues. CDR1 is SQVTM, CDR2 ANQGSEA, per germline. The CDR3 spells CSVFSLDRGKWEETQYF. In DNA, the CDR3 is TGCAGCGTATTCTCATTGGACAGGGGAAAGTGGGAAGAGACCCAGTACTTC. The full variable domain, rest sourced from reference TRBV29-1 and TRBJ2-5, is SAVISQKPSRDICQRGTSLTIQCQVDSQVTMMFWYRQQPGQSLTLIATANQGSEATYESGFVIDKFPISRPNLTFSTLTVSNMSPEDSSIYLCSVFSLDRGKWEETQYFGPGTRLLVL.

V usage is TRBV7-9 and J usage is TRBJ2-5, with D possibly matching TRBD1 (6 bases). V was trimmed by 6 bases and J by 7 bases, leaving 18 bases between them. This CDR3 spans 14 amino acids. Germline CDR1 is SEHNR and CDR2 is FQNEAQ (reference sequence). This CDR3 is CASSPDRIPGTQYF. The CDR3 DNA follows: TGTGCCAGCAGTCCCGACAGGATCCCTGGGACCCAGTACTTC.

The V and J genes are TRBV28 and TRBJ2-3; D gene unclear. Between the trimmed V and J ends, which lost 5 bases and 4 bases, there was a span of 10 bases. CDR3 length: 13 amino acids. CDR1 is MDHEN, CDR2 SYDVKM, per germline. CDR3 DNA sequence: TGTGCCAGCAGTCTTGTGTCTCCAGATACGCAGTATTTT. Its protein product is CASSLVSPDTQYF. The complete variable domain, with remaining parts taken from reference TRBV28 and TRBJ2-3, reads DVKVTQSSRYLVKRTGEKVFLECVQDMDHENMFWYRQDPGLGLRLIYFSYDVKMKEKGDIPEGYSVSREKKERFSLILESASTNQTSMYLCASSLVSPDTQYFGPGTRLTVL.

J is TRBJ1-1 and V is TRBV4-1; no reliable D call. This CDR3 spans 11 amino acids. The germline V and J ends were trimmed by 6 bases and 5 bases, with 7 bases remaining between them. Germline lookup yields CDR1 MGHRA and CDR2 YSYEKL. This CDR3 is CASRSSTEAFF. The CDR3 DNA is TGCGCCAGCAGGTCGTCGACTGAAGCTTTCTTT.

V is TRBV2 and J is TRBJ1-2, with D maybe TRBD1 (6 bases). Germline V gene sequence: CDR1 SNHLY, CDR2 FYNNEI. Deletions cut 6 bases from V and 4 bases from J, with 30 bases between. This CDR3 contains 19 residues. The CDR3 loop is CASSLFVAGAAIPLYGYTF. CDR3 bases: TGTGCCAGCAGCCTCTTTGTTGCGGGGGCCGCTATTCCCCTCTATGGCTACACCTTC.

This chain joins TRBV5-1 and TRBJ2-1, with 10 bases matching TRBD1. Per the germline V gene, CDR1 is SGHRS and CDR2 is YFSETQ. The junction had 1 base not matched to a gene; V was cut back by 2 bases and J by 8 bases. The CDR3 covers 13 residues. In DNA, the CDR3 is TGCGCCAGCAGCTTCGGGACAGGGGATGAGCAGTTCTTC. It encodes CASSFGTGDEQFF. The variable domain in full, with the rest retrieved from reference TRBV5-1 and TRBJ2-1, is KAGVTQTPRYLIKTRGQQVTLSCSPISGHRSVSWYQQTPGQGLQFLFEYFSETQRNKGNFPGRFSGRQFSNSRSEMNVSTLELGDSALYLCASSFGTGDEQFFGPGTRLTVL.

The J gene is TRBJ2-1, the V gene TRBV7-6; D is unclear. The V gene lost 1 base and the J gene lost 4 bases, with 5 bases spanning the gap. Germline lookup yields CDR1 SGHVS and CDR2 FNYEAQ. The CDR3 sequence is 13 residues long. In DNA, the CDR3 is TGTGCCAGCAGCTTAGGGCAGTACAATGAGCAGTTCTTC. Its translation: CASSLGQYNEQFF.

The V call is TRBV11-2, the J call TRBJ2-2; D is uncertain. This CDR3 is built from 15 residues. V was pared by 1 base and J by 8 bases, with 14 bases between. CDR1 SGHAT and CDR2 FQNNGV come from the germline V gene. The CDR3 loop is CASSLGSRPTGELFF. DNA of the CDR3: TGTGCCAGCAGCTTAGGTTCCAGACCGACTGGGGAGCTGTTTTTT.

The chain joins TRBV9 to TRBJ1-5; D is possibly TRBD1 (5 bases). The germline V and J ends were trimmed by 0 bases and 6 bases, with 13 bases remaining between them. The CDR3 contains 15 residues. The germline V gene encodes CDR1 SGDLS and CDR2 YYNGEE. The CDR3 nucleotides read TGTGCCAGCAGCGTAGACTCGGGGGGAGGTCAGCCCCAGCATTTT. This gives the protein CASSVDSGGGQPQHF.

J is TRBJ2-2 and V is TRBV5-1; D gene unclear. The CDR3 covers 14 residues. V shed 1 base and J shed 3 bases, with 7 bases lying between them. The V gene's germline CDR1 is SGHRS and CDR2 YFSETQ. The CDR3 bases are TGCGCCAGCAGCTTGTCTGTCGACACCGGGGAGCTGTTTTTT. Its translation: CASSLSVDTGELFF.